The sample holds one count of the clone carrying this T cell receptor (beta chain). These data come from a study of control samples from healthy donors and cancer patients. The table came from immunoSEQ multiplex PCR; TCRdb's copy has only in-frame clones and leaves some out. Counted here are 90,000 to 130,000 clones, 88% occurring once; the ten biggest clones make up around 3.9%. This TCR was sampled from a woman aged 55-69 years with lung cancer. What was sequenced was PBMCs.

In nucleotides, the CDR3 is TGTGCCAGCAGTCGGGGTTTTGCGGGAGCATCTGGGGCCAACGTCCTGACTTTC. It is translated as CASSRGFAGASGANVLTF. V and J are TRBV6-6 and TRBJ2-6; 7 bases align to TRBD2. The V segment lost 5 bases and the J segment 1 base; nucleotides outside the gene matches: 11. The germline gives CDR1 MNHNY, CDR2 SVGAGI (reference sequence). This CDR3 region has 18 residues.